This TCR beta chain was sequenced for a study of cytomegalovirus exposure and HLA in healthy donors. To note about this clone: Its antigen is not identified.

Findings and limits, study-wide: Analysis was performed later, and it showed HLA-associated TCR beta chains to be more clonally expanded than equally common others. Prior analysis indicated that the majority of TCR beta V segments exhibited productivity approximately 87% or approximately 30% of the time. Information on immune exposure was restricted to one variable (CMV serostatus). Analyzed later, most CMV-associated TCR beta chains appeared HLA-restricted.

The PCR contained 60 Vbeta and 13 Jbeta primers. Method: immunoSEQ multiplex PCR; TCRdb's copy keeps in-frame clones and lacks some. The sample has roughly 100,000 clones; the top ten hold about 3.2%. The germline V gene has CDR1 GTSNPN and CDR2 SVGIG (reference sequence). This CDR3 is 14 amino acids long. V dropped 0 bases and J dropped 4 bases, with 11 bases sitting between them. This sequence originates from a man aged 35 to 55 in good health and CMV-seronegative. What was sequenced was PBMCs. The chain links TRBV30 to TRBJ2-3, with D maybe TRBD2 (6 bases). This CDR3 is CAWSVRREADTQYF. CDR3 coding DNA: TGTGCCTGGAGTGTAAGGAGGGAGGCAGATACGCAGTATTTT.